The 3 T cell receptor beta chains reported below all come from one sample, sequenced in a study of response to subunit inactivated influenza vaccine. TCRdb redid the calling of the RT-PCR reads with MiXCR, one entry per CDR3 protein. The table records approximately 500,000 distinct CDR3 sequences, under 15% of them present only once. Material: PBMCs from blood, obtained roughly 47 days after vaccination. The receptor source for this set is a man in his forties or fifties who received an inactivated influenza vaccine.

Only a few counts were recorded for this clonotype. The rearrangement links TRBV28 to TRBJ2-3, with 10 positions matching TRBD1. The CDR3 covers 15 residues. The V segment lost 5 bases and the J segment 3 bases; nucleotides outside the gene matches: 5. From germline, CDR1 is MDHEN and CDR2 SYDVKM. The chain's CDR3 is CASSNRDRGTDTQYF. Written as DNA, the CDR3 is TGTGCCAGCAGTAACCGGGACAGGGGTACAGATACGCAGTATTTT.

This clonotype has a handful of counts. The chain employs TRBV7-2 and TRBJ2-1; TRBD2 agrees at 9 bases. V shed 6 bases, J shed 5 bases, and the junction held 8 bases outside the gene matches. CDR3 length: 15 amino acids. Germline CDR1 and CDR2: SGHTA and FQGNSA. This chain's CDR3 is CASRTRGGRDNEQFF. DNA of the CDR3: TGTGCCAGCAGGACCCGGGGCGGGAGGGACAATGAGCAGTTCTTC.

V gene TRBV29-1 combines with J gene TRBJ2-3; tentative D call: TRBD2 (5 bases). Per germline, CDR1 SQVTM and CDR2 ANQGSEA. V lost 5 bases and J 2 bases, leaving 8 bases between the germline ends. There are 12 residues in the CDR3. CDR3 loop: CSVCSDTDTQYF. The CDR3 region has the DNA TGCAGCGTTTGTAGCGACACAGATACGCAGTATTTT.